The sequence of this TCR beta chain was determined in a study of blood T cell repertoires in COVID-19. Study as a whole: Samples of COVID-19 (acute and convalescent) were obtained from the United States, Italy and Spain. The analysed material was cDNA or gDNA that came from T cells, B-cell-depleted T cells, or PBMCs.

Germline V gives CDR1 SGHKS, CDR2 YYEKEE (reference sequence). V was pared by 4 bases and J by 2 bases, with 5 bases of the junction left unmatched. The CDR3 extends over 16 amino acids. Authors' analysis steps: Counts of nucleated cells, estimated from reference gene primer amplification, were obtained. Here immunoSEQ multiplex PCR was the method, and the copy in TCRdb shows in-frame clones only, minus some. V, J and clone size reflect that table, while D and trimming were determined from the DNA. The table includes about 210,000 clones, roughly 94% detected once. The sample holds one count of this clone.

Specimen: peripheral blood. The TCR sequence derives from a man aged 25 to 40 with acute or convalescent COVID-19. The chain recombines TRBV5-5 with TRBJ2-3; TRBD2 matches 12 bases. DNA of the CDR3: TGTGCCAGCAGCCCGTGGACTAGCGGGATCACAGATACGCAGTATTTT. Residues: CASSPWTSGITDTQYF. The variable domain in full, with the rest retrieved from reference TRBV5-5 and TRBJ2-3, is DAGVTQSPTHLIKTRGQQVTLRCSPISGHKSVSWYQQVLGQGPQFIFQYYEKEERGRGNFPDRFSARQFPNYSSELNVNALLLGDSALYLCASSPWTSGITDTQYFGPGTRLTVL.